The 7 T cell receptor beta chains presented below share a single source sample, sequenced in a study of blood T cell repertoires in COVID-19. The assay was immunoSEQ multiplex PCR, and TCRdb's table has in-frame clones only and misses some. In the table there are over 400,000 clones, 85% to 90% of which are singletons. Material for sequencing was peripheral blood. These receptors all stem from a woman between 50 and 59 years old with COVID-19, enrolled during active disease.

The rearrangement links TRBV27 to TRBJ1-2; D perhaps matches TRBD1 (6 bases). CDR1 is MNHEY and CDR2 is SMNVEV in the germline V gene (reference sequence). The length of the CDR3 is 13 residues. V lost 2 bases and J lost 8, with 12 bases in between. The CDR3 bases are TGTGCCAGCAGTTTAGCGGGGGCGCGAGGCTACACCTTC. As protein: CASSLAGARGYTF.

This clone showed up just a few times. This chain uses TRBV30 with TRBJ1-1, with D possibly TRBD1 on 6 matching bases. The V end was cut by 1 base, the J end by 1 base, with 13 bases between. Per the germline V gene, CDR1 is GTSNPN and CDR2 is SVGIG (reference sequence). This CDR3 has 15 amino acids. The CDR3 DNA sequence: TGTGCCTGGAGTGCCCGGGGACATGAGAACACTGAAGCTTTCTTT. This translates into CAWSARGHENTEAFF.

This clone was seen once. J is TRBJ2-1 and V is TRBV30; D unclear. Trimming cost V 4 bases and J 3 bases, with 13 bases left between them. Germline V gene sequence: CDR1 GTSNPN, CDR2 SVGIG (reference sequence). The CDR3 is 14 residues long. The CDR3 region is CAWKSEVYYNEQFF. In DNA form, the CDR3 reads TGTGCCTGGAAGTCCGAGGTATACTACAATGAGCAGTTCTTC.

This rearrangement joins TRBV18 to TRBJ2-1; TRBD2 matches 7 bases. V dropped 4 bases and J dropped 5; count of bases not matched to a gene: 2. Germline CDR1 and CDR2: KGHSH and LQKENI. The CDR3 spans 13 residues. In DNA form, the CDR3 reads TGTGCCAGCTCACTGGGGACTAACAATGAGCAGTTCTTC. This codes for CASSLGTNNEQFF.

V usage is TRBV5-4 and J usage is TRBJ1-4; tentatively, D is TRBD1 (5 bases). CDR3 length: 12 residues. V was cut by 3 bases and J by 7 bases, with 7 bases left in between. The germline V gene encodes CDR1 SGHNT and CDR2 YYREEE (reference sequence). The CDR3 nucleotides are TGTGCCAGCAGCTCAGACAGTGAAAAACTGTTTTTT. It translates to CASSSDSEKLFF.

The rearrangement links TRBV5-1 to TRBJ2-3; D perhaps matches TRBD2 (6 bases). CDR3 length: 19 amino acids. Per the germline V gene, CDR1 is SGHRS and CDR2 is YFSETQ. V was shortened by 4 bases and J by 3 bases, with 27 bases between the two germline ends. The CDR3 DNA is TGCGCCAGCAGCCCGGGTCGTATTCCTAGCGTAATTTCTACAGATACGCAGTATTTT. It is translated as CASSPGRIPSVISTDTQYF.

This clone was seen only once. The chain uses TRBV29-1 and TRBJ2-3; D may be TRBD1 (6 bases). Germline CDR1 SQVTM, CDR2 ANQGSEA. The CDR3 runs 14 residues. Trimming pared 3 bases from V and 3 bases from J, leaving 13 bases between. CDR3 in DNA: TGCAGCGTTGACCCACAGGGTGGGACAGATACGCAGTATTTT. Protein sequence: CSVDPQGGTDTQYF.